The 21 T cell receptor beta chains below were found in one sample sequenced in a study of blood T cells in healthy people across ages. Primers used in a second PCR of about 6 to 11 cycles were a sample-barcoded 5' primer and a J-beta primer mix. MiXCR, run by TCRdb on the 5' RACE reads, gives a single entry per CDR3 protein. The table lists approximately 1.5 million distinct CDR3 sequences, about 42% of them singletons. Input material: blood. The receptors derive from a woman between 18 and 30 years old in good health.

This clonotype was detected a few times. The rearrangement joins TRBV27 to TRBJ2-3, with 7 bases that match TRBD1. This CDR3 is 15 amino acids long. From germline, CDR1 is MNHEY and CDR2 SMNVEV (reference sequence). V shed 7 bases and J 2 bases; nucleotides not matched to a gene: 9. The CDR3 region is CASKSTGNPTDTQYF. For the CDR3, the DNA is TGTGCCAGCAAATCGACAGGGAACCCCACAGATACGCAGTATTTT.

The genes are TRBV20-1 and TRBJ2-5, with a possible D match to TRBD2 (7 bases). From germline, CDR1 is DFQATT and CDR2 SNEGSKA (reference sequence). The CDR3 is made up of 15 amino acids. Between the trimmed V and J ends, which lost 4 bases and 4 bases, there was a span of 19 bases. This chain's CDR3 is CSATRGGGGGETQYF. The CDR3 DNA sequence: TGCAGTGCTACTCGCGGGGGCGGGGGAGGAGAGACCCAGTACTTC.

This clonotype was detected a few times. The rearrangement links TRBV20-1 to TRBJ2-1; 8 nucleotides line up with TRBD2. CDR1 and CDR2 (germline): DFQATT, SNEGSKA (reference sequence). V was pared by 5 bases and J by 4 bases, with 13 bases of the junction left unmatched. The CDR3 is 16 residues long. CDR3 DNA: TGCAGTGCTCCATACGCCGGGACTAGGGCTTACAATGAGCAGTTCTTC. Its translation: CSAPYAGTRAYNEQFF.

The chain carries TRBV2 and TRBJ2-1; no clear D gene. The CDR3 covers 17 residues. The germline V gene encodes CDR1 SNHLY and CDR2 FYNNEI. V gave up 4 bases and J gave up 0 bases, with 16 bases separating them. The CDR3 here is CASSGKAIHSSYNEQFF. The CDR3 DNA reads TGTGCCAGCAGTGGAAAAGCGATCCATAGCTCCTACAATGAGCAGTTCTTC.

The gene calls are TRBV4-1 and TRBJ2-5; D is possibly TRBD2 (6 bases). The DNA end is a closer match to TRBJ2-7, so the J assignment may be wrong. The CDR3 is made up of 14 amino acids. Germline CDR1 and CDR2: MGHRA and YSYEKL. The CDR3: CASSQGDFNYEQYF. DNA of the CDR3: TGCGCCAGCAGCCAAGGGGACTTCAACTACGAGCAGTACTTC.

The gene calls are TRBV6-2 or TRBV6-3 and TRBJ1-2; no definite D call. Germline values: CDR1 MNHEY, CDR2 SVGEGT. The germline V and J ends were trimmed by 5 bases and 8 bases, with 12 bases remaining between them. The CDR3 loop spans 12 amino acids. In DNA, the CDR3 is TGTGCCAGCAGTCCGGACGGTCTGGGCTACACCTTC. This translates into CASSPDGLGYTF.

CDR3 sequence (DNA): TGTGCCAGCAGCTTAAGGGGGGCTAGCGGGAGCTACAATGAGCAGTTCTTC. This gives the protein CASSLRGASGSYNEQFF. This chain links TRBV7-9 with TRBJ2-1; 10 nucleotides match TRBD2. The CDR3 runs to 17 residues. V dropped 2 bases and J dropped 3; count of bases not matched to a gene: 7. CDR1 SEHNR and CDR2 FQNEAQ come from the germline V gene (reference sequence).

This clonotype was seen more than once but under ten times. The J gene is TRBJ1-6, the V gene TRBV7-8, with TRBD1 as a possible D gene (5 bases). CDR3 length: 16 amino acids. Germline V gives CDR1 SGHVS, CDR2 FQNEAQ. The V and J ends lost 5 bases and 9 bases respectively, with 20 bases between them. CDR3 DNA: TGTGCCAGCAGCGCAACGTTGGGGCAGGGTTTTTCACCCCTCCACTTT. Protein sequence: CASSATLGQGFSPLHF.

The chain joins TRBV9 to TRBJ1-1; D call uncertain. V lost 4 bases and J 5 bases, leaving 15 bases between the germline ends. Per the germline V gene, CDR1 is SGDLS and CDR2 is YYNGEE. The CDR3 contains 14 residues. The CDR3 nucleotides read TGTGCCAGCAGCTCGAGGGTCTTCGGTACTGAAGCTTTCTTT. Translation gives CASSSRVFGTEAFF.

Turning to this clonotype: This clone may be a read error of a much larger clone one base away. The chain carries TRBV29-1 and TRBJ2-1, with D unresolved. Matching the DNA end better, TRBJ2-7 makes the J call doubtful. The CDR3 length is 13 residues. CDR1 is SQVTM, CDR2 ANQGSEA, per germline. The CDR3 region is CSVAGPLVNEQYF. DNA for the CDR3: TGCAGCGTTGCCGGGCCTCTCGTGAATGAGCAGTACTTC.

This clonotype was counted only a few times. The chain links TRBV4-3 to TRBJ1-5; D gene unclear. Per the germline V gene, CDR1 is LGHNA and CDR2 is YSLEER. The CDR3 has 17 amino acids. V shed 0 bases and J shed 0 bases, with 12 bases lying between them. In nucleotides, the CDR3 is TGCGCCAGCAGCCAAGATCCGTTCCCTGATAGCAATCAGCCCCAGCATTTT. It is translated as CASSQDPFPDSNQPQHF.

This clonotype was seen more than once but under ten times. The CDR3 here is CASSGSEGEQYF. The CDR3 DNA follows: TGCGCCAGCAGTGGGTCGGAGGGCGAGCAGTACTTC. The chain is built from TRBV4-3 and TRBJ2-7; perhaps TRBD2 as D (6 bases). With 6 bases removed from V and 6 bases from J, the gap between germline ends came to 12 bases. The CDR3 is 12 residues long. CDR1 LGHNA and CDR2 YSLEER come from the germline V gene.

V and J are TRBV18 and TRBJ2-1, with a weak D call TRBD2 (6 bases). The V gene's germline CDR1 is KGHSH and CDR2 LQKENI. The CDR3 runs 17 residues. With 6 bases removed from V and 8 bases from J, the gap between germline ends came to 26 bases. CDR3 sequence: CASSRAGKGGGIYEQFF. In DNA form, the CDR3 reads TGTGCCAGCTCTCGTGCGGGCAAAGGCGGAGGGATCTATGAGCAGTTCTTC.

V usage is TRBV13 and J usage is TRBJ2-1; 9 nucleotides agree with TRBD1. V was clipped by 0 bases and J by 10 bases; unmatched bases: 4. Germline-derived CDR1 and CDR2 are PRHDT and FYEKMQ (reference sequence). The CDR3 has 14 residues. This chain's CDR3 is CASSLGGQGREQFF. In nucleotides, the CDR3 is TGTGCCAGCAGCTTAGGGGGACAGGGTAGGGAGCAGTTCTTC.

This clonotype was seen just once. V and J are TRBV20-1 and TRBJ2-4; the match to TRBD1 covers 7 bases. The DNA end is more similar to TRBJ2-5, so the J call may be wrong. This CDR3 is built from 15 residues. From germline, CDR1 is DFQATT and CDR2 SNEGSKA (reference sequence). The CDR3 DNA reads as TGCAGTGCTAGAGCGGACAGGTGGCCCCAAGAGACCCAGTACTTC. As protein: CSARADRWPQETQYF.

This clonotype has a handful of counts. The chain employs TRBV6-5 and TRBJ2-7; TRBD2 matches 10 bases. This CDR3 comprises 16 residues. The germline V gene has CDR1 MNHEY and CDR2 SVGAGI. V gave up 3 bases and J gave up 4 bases; unmatched junction bases: 9. In nucleotides, the CDR3 is TGTGCCAGCAGTTATTCTCTAGCGGGGGCTAGTTACGAGCAGTACTTC. Encoded protein: CASSYSLAGASYEQYF.

This clonotype was observed a few times. This sequence joins TRBV4-1 and TRBJ1-6; 8 bases fit TRBD1. V shed 1 base, J shed 6 bases, and the junction held 11 bases outside the gene matches. This CDR3 is 18 amino acids long. CDR1 and CDR2 from the germline V gene are MGHRA and YSYEKL. CDR3 in amino acids: CASSQAFAGTGGNSPLHF. CDR3 in DNA: TGCGCCAGCAGCCAAGCTTTTGCAGGGACAGGAGGTAATTCACCCCTCCACTTT.

This clonotype was detected a few times. The chain links TRBV6-5 to TRBJ2-1; 7 bases align to TRBD2. This CDR3 spans 18 amino acids. Per germline, CDR1 MNHEY and CDR2 SVGAGI. V lost 0 bases, J lost 0 bases, and 8 bases stayed unmatched. CDR3 in amino acids: CASSYSRASGSSYNEQFF. The CDR3 nucleotides read TGTGCCAGCAGTTACTCGAGGGCTAGCGGAAGCTCCTACAATGAGCAGTTCTTC.

This chain uses TRBV5-1 with TRBJ1-1; D call uncertain. This CDR3 has 14 amino acids. V dropped 4 bases and J dropped 3 bases, with 13 bases sitting between them. The germline CDR1 and CDR2 sequences are SGHRS and YFSETQ. Written as DNA, the CDR3 is TGCGCCAGCAGCGTCCTGGACCTTGACACTGAAGCTTTCTTT. The encoded protein is CASSVLDLDTEAFF. Looking up the rest from reference TRBV5-1 and TRBJ1-1 gives the full variable domain: KAGVTQTPRYLIKTRGQQVTLSCSPISGHRSVSWYQQTPGQGLQFLFEYFSETQRNKGNFPGRFSGRQFSNSRSEMNVSTLELGDSALYLCASSVLDLDTEAFFGQGTRLTVV.

This clonotype showed up just a few times. J is TRBJ2-1 and V is TRBV11-2, with TRBD2 identical over 11 bases. The germline V gene encodes CDR1 SGHAT and CDR2 FQNNGV. J was trimmed by 8 bases and V by 3 bases; bases with no gene match: 9. CDR3 length equals 16 residues. CDR3 nucleotides: TGTGCCAGCAGCTTCCCGACTAGCGGGAAGATCCATGAGCAGTTCTTC. Encoded protein: CASSFPTSGKIHEQFF. Based on the CDR3 plus reference TRBV11-2 and TRBJ2-1, the full variable domain is EAGVAQSPRYKIIEKRQSVAFWCNPISGHATLYWYQQILGQGPKLLIQFQNNGVVDDSQLPKDRFSAERLKGVDSTLKIQPAKLEDSAVYLCASSFPTSGKIHEQFFGPGTRLTVL.

This chain links TRBV20-1 with TRBJ2-1, with TRBD2 matching 9 bases. The CDR3 runs 15 residues. With 6 bases clipped from V and 4 bases from J, the junction kept 10 bases outside the gene matches. Germline lookup yields CDR1 DFQATT and CDR2 SNEGSKA (reference sequence). CDR3 sequence reads: CSAPPPSGAYNEQFF. CDR3 in DNA: TGCAGTGCCCCCCCCCCTAGCGGGGCTTACAATGAGCAGTTCTTC.